These 19 T cell receptor beta chains originate from one sample sequenced in a study of regulatory T cells in long-lasting Graves disease. The time point denotes: persistent/refractory GD, antithyroid drugs over 5 years with positive TRAb. RNA from PBMCs was the source of the TCR library. Construction of TCR beta libraries relied on iRepertoire HTBI primers and on Arm-PCR targeting CDR3 regions. TCRdb itself ran the multiplex PCR reads through MiXCR, one entry per CDR3 protein. The repertoire holds roughly 400,000 distinct CDR3 sequences, with approximately 22% as singletons. The sample here was peripheral blood mononuclear cells (PBMCs), taken when the disease was refractory, from a patient treated with antithyroid drugs. These TCRs come from a female donor with Graves disease.

The V gene is TRBV20-1, the J gene TRBJ2-1, with D possibly being TRBD1 or TRBD2 (6 bases each). The V gene lost 0 bases and the J gene lost 9 bases, with 15 bases spanning the gap. Germline lookup yields CDR1 DFQATT and CDR2 SNEGSKA (reference sequence). The CDR3 consists of 14 residues. The CDR3 sequence is CSARDLGWGAEQFF. CDR3 coding DNA: TGCAGTGCTAGAGATCTCGGCTGGGGGGCTGAGCAGTTCTTC.

This clonotype has a count of ten or more. The chain is built from TRBV29-1 and TRBJ2-5; 7 bases are shared with TRBD2. CDR1 is SQVTM, CDR2 ANQGSEA, per germline. The V and J ends lost 7 bases and 1 base, in that order; junction bases with no gene match: 3. The CDR3 length is 12 residues. The chain's CDR3 is CSASGGQETQYF. The CDR3, as DNA: TGCAGCGCGTCGGGAGGCCAAGAGACCCAGTACTTC.

This clonotype was counted ten times or more. This rearrangement joins TRBV28 to TRBJ2-2; the D call may be TRBD1 or TRBD2 (5 bases each). V gave up 8 bases and J gave up 5 bases, with 15 bases separating them. The CDR3 sequence is 14 residues long. Germline loops: CDR1 MDHEN, CDR2 SYDVKM. In nucleotides, the CDR3 is TGTGCCAGCTCGGGGACCCCGGGGACCGGGGAGCTGTTTTTT. This gives the protein CASSGTPGTGELFF.

This clonotype occurred many times. The chain joins TRBV7-8 to TRBJ1-1; a weak D match, TRBD1 (5 bases). The CDR3 consists of 17 residues. Germline CDR1 reads SGHVS; CDR2 reads FQNEAQ. Trimming stripped 5 bases from V and 6 bases from J, with 25 bases between. The CDR3 coding sequence is TGTGCCAGCAGCCTTACAGGAGGGTGGAGGTCGGGGGCTGAAGCTTTCTTT. Protein sequence: CASSLTGGWRSGAEAFF.

This clonotype was observed many times. The chain joins TRBV30 to TRBJ1-5; D gene unclear. The germline V and J ends were trimmed by 1 base and 6 bases, with 16 bases remaining between them. CDR3 size: 15 residues. Germline lookup yields CDR1 GTSNPN and CDR2 SVGIG (reference sequence). The CDR3 region has the DNA TGTGCCTGGAGTGATAGACTGAAGTCGGGTCAGCCCCAGCATTTT. It codes for CAWSDRLKSGQPQHF.

This chain connects TRBV20-1 to TRBJ2-4; 11 bases are shared with TRBD1. This CDR3 region has 16 residues. The germline gives CDR1 DFQATT, CDR2 SNEGSKA (reference sequence). V gave up 1 base and J gave up 3 bases; unmatched junction bases: 5. The CDR3, as DNA: TGCAGTGCTAGAGCGGACAGGGGGCCTGACAAAAACATTCAGTACTTC. It is translated as CSARADRGPDKNIQYF.

In its sample, this clonotype was seen many times. The chain couples TRBV13 to TRBJ1-2; possibly TRBD1 for D (6 bases). CDR1 and CDR2 from the germline V gene are PRHDT and FYEKMQ (reference sequence). This CDR3 is built from 14 residues. V lost 1 base, J lost 7 bases, and 13 bases lay in between. The DNA of the CDR3 is TGTGCCAGCAGCTTAGAAACAGGGAATGGTGGCTACACCTTC. It translates to CASSLETGNGGYTF.

This clonotype was recorded many times. The rearrangement uses TRBV10-3 and TRBJ1-1, with D maybe TRBD1 (5 bases). Germline V gene data show CDR1 as ENHRY and CDR2 as SYGVKD. The ends were cut back, 2 bases at V and 2 bases at J, with 12 bases in the middle. This CDR3 has 15 residues. The CDR3 sequence is CAISERADRNTEAFF. CDR3 nucleotide sequence: TGTGCCATCAGTGAGCGGGCTGACAGAAACACTGAAGCTTTCTTT.

In its sample, this clonotype was seen many times. This chain uses TRBV27 with TRBJ2-7; 8 bases map to TRBD2. V was pared by 5 bases and J by 2 bases, with 5 bases of the junction left unmatched. The CDR3 has 14 amino acids. Germline V lookup: CDR1 MNHEY, CDR2 SMNVEV (reference sequence). CDR3 in amino acids: CASSREGGTYEQYF. In nucleotides, the CDR3 is TGTGCCAGCAGTCGGGAGGGCGGTACCTACGAGCAGTACTTC.

This chain connects TRBV6-1 to TRBJ1-1, with 8 bases matching TRBD1. This CDR3 comprises 17 residues. V shed 6 bases and J 5 bases; nucleotides not matched to a gene: 17. Per the germline V gene, CDR1 is MNHNS and CDR2 is SASEGT. The CDR3 region is CASSRGLAGGSGTEAFF. For the CDR3, the DNA is TGTGCCAGCAGCCGCGGGTTGGCAGGGGGCTCGGGGACTGAAGCTTTCTTT.

The chain combines TRBV27 with TRBJ1-5; D not resolved. The CDR3 has 14 amino acids. CDR1 and CDR2 (germline): MNHEY, SMNVEV (reference sequence). Trimming cost V 6 bases and J 6 bases, with 15 bases left between them. In nucleotides, the CDR3 is TGTGCCAGCAGGCCGGCAGTCGGAGTTCAGCCCCAGCATTTT. Translation gives CASRPAVGVQPQHF.

This clonotype was found many times. The chain joins TRBV28 to TRBJ2-4; TRBD2 might be the D (6 bases). This CDR3 is 14 amino acids long. Trimming stripped 3 bases from V and 3 bases from J, with 9 bases between. The germline V gene encodes CDR1 MDHEN and CDR2 SYDVKM. The CDR3 loop is CASSFTGGKNIQYF. The CDR3 DNA reads as TGTGCCAGCAGTTTTACCGGGGGCAAAAACATTCAGTACTTC. The full variable domain, rest sourced from reference TRBV28 and TRBJ2-4, is DVKVTQSSRYLVKRTGEKVFLECVQDMDHENMFWYRQDPGLGLRLIYFSYDVKMKEKGDIPEGYSVSREKKERFSLILESASTNQTSMYLCASSFTGGKNIQYFGAGTRLSVL.

V gene TRBV5-1 combines with J gene TRBJ2-7; a possible D gene is TRBD1 (5 bases). CDR3 length: 14 amino acids. Trimming removed 4 bases at V and 4 bases at J, with 15 bases between. Germline CDR1 reads SGHRS; CDR2 reads YFSETQ. In DNA form, the CDR3 reads TGCGCCAGCAGCCCCTCGGGCAGGGAATACGAGCAGTACTTC. Translation gives CASSPSGREYEQYF.

This clonotype was observed a handful of times. The chain carries TRBV20-1 and TRBJ1-6, with D tentatively TRBD1 (5 bases). Germline V gives CDR1 DFQATT, CDR2 SNEGSKA (reference sequence). Deletions cut 1 base from V and 10 bases from J, with 11 bases between. The CDR3 runs to 13 residues. CDR3 protein: CSARGGDRSPLHF. The DNA for the CDR3 is TGCAGTGCTAGAGGGGGGGATCGGTCACCCCTCCACTTT.

This clonotype was detected many times. The genes are TRBV28 and TRBJ2-7; TRBD2 might be the D (5 bases). Germline V lookup: CDR1 MDHEN, CDR2 SYDVKM. The V end was cut by 3 bases, the J end by 1 base, with 16 bases between. The CDR3 runs 16 residues. The CDR3 region has the DNA TGTGCCAGCAGTTTGGAGGCAAGGGATCCATCCTACGAGCAGTACTTC. As protein: CASSLEARDPSYEQYF.

Comment on this clonotype: Being one base from a much bigger clone, this may be a read error. This sequence joins TRBV6-1 and TRBJ2-7; D assignment may be TRBD1 or TRBD2 (5 bases each). CDR1 is MNHNS and CDR2 is SASEGT in the germline V gene. Trimming shortened V by 7 bases and J by 0 bases, and 7 bases separated the two germline ends. This CDR3 is built from 12 residues. This CDR3 is CASKGSSYEQYF. The CDR3 nucleotides read TGTGCCAGCAAGGGGAGCTCCTACGAGCAGTACTTC.

This clonotype was counted at least ten times. The chain uses TRBV6-5 and TRBJ2-7, with D hard to call. Germline CDR1 and CDR2: MNHEY and SVGAGI. This CDR3 contains 13 residues. Trimming pared 3 bases from V and 2 bases from J, leaving 8 bases between. The CDR3 bases are TGTGCCAGCAGTTATCAAGCGCCCTACGAGCAGTACTTC. Translated, it gives CASSYQAPYEQYF.

The chain carries TRBV4-1 and TRBJ2-2; D ambiguous. This CDR3 has 14 amino acids. The germline V gene has CDR1 MGHRA and CDR2 YSYEKL. The ends were cut back, 3 bases at V and 6 bases at J, with 11 bases in the middle. CDR3 amino acids: CASSQITVPGELFF. DNA for the CDR3: TGCGCCAGCAGCCAGATCACGGTTCCCGGGGAGCTGTTTTTT.

A few counts support this clonotype. The genes are TRBV5-4 and TRBJ1-1, with D unresolved. Germline V lookup: CDR1 SGHNT, CDR2 YYREEE (reference sequence). The CDR3 contains 13 residues. Trimming took 6 bases from V and 1 from J, leaving 10 bases between them. CDR3 amino acids: CASTSAPNTEAFF. CDR3 bases: TGTGCCAGCACCAGCGCACCGAACACTGAAGCTTTCTTT. The entire variable domain, with the rest obtained from reference TRBV5-4 and TRBJ1-1, is as follows: ETGVTQSPTHLIKTRGQQVTLRCSSQSGHNTVSWYQQALGQGPQFIFQYYREEENGRGNFPPRFSGLQFPNYSSELNVNALELDDSALYLCASTSAPNTEAFFGQGTRLTVV.